The rows below give T cell receptor beta chains drawn from one sample of a study of T cell changes during pregnancy in multiple sclerosis. The data were produced by immunoSEQ multiplex PCR, yet TCRdb's version contains in-frame clones alone and is incomplete. The sample holds approximately 50,000 clones, around 94% seen once. Sequenced here: CD4+ T cells from peripheral blood mononuclear cells, sampled in the third trimester of pregnancy. The receptors stem from a female donor with multiple sclerosis, enrolled in a pregnancy study. Each CDR3 is given with its conserved first and last residue. The order of the fields is J gene, clone size, V gene, D gene, CDR3 DNA, CDR3 protein. The D gene is left open where the match is weak. Rows may omit the clone size; those that give it use once, few, many or a size class.

j_call: TRBJ1-2; clone_size: once; v_call: TRBV19; d_call: NA; cdr3_nt: TGTGCCAGTAGTATTGCGGGGGCCCTCCTTGGCTACACCTTC; cdr3_aa: CASSIAGALLGYTF
j_call: TRBJ2-7; clone_size: NA; v_call: TRBV5-1; d_call: TRBD1; cdr3_nt: TGCGCCAGCAGCTCAGGACAGGGGATCTCCTACGAGCAGTACTTC; cdr3_aa: CASSSGQGISYEQYF
j_call: TRBJ2-5; clone_size: NA; v_call: TRBV6-5; d_call: TRBD2; cdr3_nt: TGTGCCAGCGGCCGAGGGAGCGGTCCGGGGGGGACCCAGTACTTC; cdr3_aa: CASGRGSGPGGTQYF
j_call: TRBJ2-2; clone_size: NA; v_call: TRBV9; d_call: TRBD1; cdr3_nt: TGTGCCAGCAGCGTAGCAGGGACAGGGGTGTTGAACACCGGGGAGCTGTTTTTT; cdr3_aa: CASSVAGTGVLNTGELFF
j_call: TRBJ1-3; clone_size: NA; v_call: TRBV19; d_call: NA; cdr3_nt: TGTGCCAGTAGTATGGCGGGAAGGAGTGCTGGAAACACCATATATTTT; cdr3_aa: CASSMAGRSAGNTIYF
j_call: TRBJ1-1; clone_size: once; v_call: TRBV7-2; d_call: TRBD1; cdr3_nt: TGTGCCAGCAGCCAAAACAGGGGGAAGGCTGAAGCTTTCTTT; cdr3_aa: CASSQNRGKAEAFF
j_call: TRBJ1-1; clone_size: few; v_call: TRBV19; d_call: NA; cdr3_nt: TGTGCCAGTAGGGAACTAACGAACACTGAAGCTTTCTTT; cdr3_aa: CASRELTNTEAFF
j_call: TRBJ2-1; clone_size: NA; v_call: TRBV7-8; d_call: NA; cdr3_nt: TGTGCCAGCAGTTCGGAGCAGCGACCGACCTACAATGAGCAGTTCTTC; cdr3_aa: CASSSEQRPTYNEQFF
j_call: TRBJ1-2; clone_size: NA; v_call: TRBV4-3; d_call: NA; cdr3_nt: TGCGCCAGCAGCCAAGCCGGAGGGAGAGGTTATGGCTACACCTTC; cdr3_aa: CASSQAGGRGYGYTF
j_call: TRBJ2-1; clone_size: NA; v_call: TRBV6-5; d_call: NA; cdr3_nt: TGTGCCAGCAGGAACACAGGGAAACATGAGCAGTTCTTC; cdr3_aa: CASRNTGKHEQFF
j_call: TRBJ2-1; clone_size: NA; v_call: TRBV7-2; d_call: TRBD2; cdr3_nt: TGTGCCAGCAGCCTCAGGCTGGGACTAGCGGGGAACAATGAGCAGTTCTTC; cdr3_aa: CASSLRLGLAGNNEQFF
j_call: TRBJ2-7; clone_size: few; v_call: TRBV5-6; d_call: TRBD1; cdr3_nt: TGTGCCAGCAGCTTGTGGACAGGGACCTATGGGAGCTCCTACGAGCAGTACTTC; cdr3_aa: CASSLWTGTYGSSYEQYF
j_call: TRBJ1-1; clone_size: NA; v_call: TRBV19; d_call: TRBD1; cdr3_nt: TGTGCCAGTAGAAACGAGCCGGGGACAGGGAGGCGGAACACTGAAGCTTTCTTT; cdr3_aa: CASRNEPGTGRRNTEAFF
j_call: TRBJ1-1; clone_size: once; v_call: TRBV7-9; d_call: TRBD1; cdr3_nt: TGTGCCAGCAGTAAGACAGGGGGCACTGAAGCTTTCTTT; cdr3_aa: CASSKTGGTEAFF
j_call: TRBJ2-7; clone_size: once; v_call: TRBV5-1; d_call: TRBD1; cdr3_nt: TGCGCCAGCCGTCCCCGTGACAGGGTGTACGAGCAGTACTTC; cdr3_aa: CASRPRDRVYEQYF
j_call: TRBJ2-7; clone_size: once; v_call: TRBV5-1; d_call: TRBD1; cdr3_nt: TGCGCCAGCAGCCCCGACAGGGACAGCGAGCAGTACTTC; cdr3_aa: CASSPDRDSEQYF
j_call: TRBJ2-3; clone_size: NA; v_call: TRBV18; d_call: NA; cdr3_nt: TGTGCCAGCTCACCGACTAGACCTAGCACAGATACGCAGTATTTT; cdr3_aa: CASSPTRPSTDTQYF
j_call: TRBJ2-5; clone_size: NA; v_call: TRBV7-2; d_call: NA; cdr3_nt: TGTGCCAGCAGCCCGCAGGGTGGAGAGACCCAGTACTTC; cdr3_aa: CASSPQGGETQYF
j_call: TRBJ2-2; clone_size: NA; v_call: TRBV9; d_call: NA; cdr3_nt: TGTGCCAGCAGCGTCCGGGGGACAGCTGGGGAGCTGTTTTTT; cdr3_aa: CASSVRGTAGELFF
j_call: TRBJ2-7; clone_size: NA; v_call: TRBV28; d_call: NA; cdr3_nt: TGTGCCAGCAGTCGCGCCAAAGCCTACGAGCAGTACTTC; cdr3_aa: CASSRAKAYEQYF
j_call: TRBJ2-1; clone_size: once; v_call: TRBV7-6; d_call: TRBD2; cdr3_nt: TGTGCCAGCAGCTTAGCCCTAGCGGGAGTCAATGAGCAGTTCTTC; cdr3_aa: CASSLALAGVNEQFF
j_call: TRBJ2-2; clone_size: once; v_call: TRBV28; d_call: TRBD1; cdr3_nt: TGTGCCAGCAGTGGGGCACAGGGGCCGAACACCGGGGAGCTGTTTTTT; cdr3_aa: CASSGAQGPNTGELFF
j_call: TRBJ1-5; clone_size: few; v_call: TRBV7-9; d_call: NA; cdr3_nt: TGTGCCAGCAGCCCACAGAGGGATCAGCCCCAGCATTTT; cdr3_aa: CASSPQRDQPQHF
j_call: TRBJ2-2; clone_size: once; v_call: TRBV5-1; d_call: NA; cdr3_nt: TGCGCCAGCAGCTTGGCGAGGCCCAGGGGCGATACCAACACCGGGGAGCTGTTTTTT; cdr3_aa: CASSLARPRGDTNTGELFF
j_call: TRBJ2-7; clone_size: NA; v_call: TRBV19; d_call: TRBD2; cdr3_nt: TGTGCCAGTAGGACCGGGACTAGCGGATACGAGCAGTACTTC; cdr3_aa: CASRTGTSGYEQYF
j_call: TRBJ2-7; clone_size: NA; v_call: TRBV5-6; d_call: TRBD2; cdr3_nt: TGTGCCAGCAGCTCCGGACTAGCGGGACCCTACGAGCAGTACTTC; cdr3_aa: CASSSGLAGPYEQYF
j_call: TRBJ1-2; clone_size: few; v_call: TRBV27; d_call: NA; cdr3_nt: TGTGCCAGCAGAGCAGGAACGCCGAACTATGGCTACACCTTC; cdr3_aa: CASRAGTPNYGYTF
j_call: TRBJ2-1; clone_size: NA; v_call: TRBV20-1; d_call: TRBD2; cdr3_nt: TGCAGTGCGCCTGGCAGCGGGGTGCAGTTCTTC; cdr3_aa: CSAPGSGVQFF
j_call: TRBJ1-1; clone_size: NA; v_call: TRBV15; d_call: TRBD1; cdr3_nt: TGTGCCACCAGCAGAGGGGGACAGGGGGGAAAGAACACTGAAGCTTTCTTT; cdr3_aa: CATSRGGQGGKNTEAFF
j_call: TRBJ1-1; clone_size: once; v_call: TRBV6-1; d_call: NA; cdr3_nt: TGTGCCAGCAGTGAATTAGGGGAGAACACTGAAGCTTTCTTT; cdr3_aa: CASSELGENTEAFF
j_call: TRBJ2-1; clone_size: NA; v_call: TRBV27; d_call: TRBD2; cdr3_nt: TGTGCCAGCAGTCCGGGACTAGCGGGAGGGCTCATCTACAATGAGCAGTTCTTC; cdr3_aa: CASSPGLAGGLIYNEQFF
j_call: TRBJ2-3; clone_size: NA; v_call: TRBV7-7; d_call: NA; cdr3_nt: TGTGCTAGCAGCGTTGACAGGTTCAGCACAGATACGCAGTATTTT; cdr3_aa: CASSVDRFSTDTQYF
j_call: TRBJ2-1; clone_size: NA; v_call: TRBV28; d_call: NA; cdr3_nt: TGTGCCGTGGCGGGAATGAACCAACAACTAACTTACAATGAGCAGTTCTTC; cdr3_aa: CAVAGMNQQLTYNEQFF
j_call: TRBJ2-7; clone_size: NA; v_call: TRBV6-6; d_call: TRBD1; cdr3_nt: TGTGCCAGCACCGGGGACAGCTCCTACGAGCAGTACTTC; cdr3_aa: CASTGDSSYEQYF
j_call: TRBJ2-1; clone_size: NA; v_call: TRBV7-9; d_call: NA; cdr3_nt: TGTGCCAGCAGCTTAATCGGAGGGCGGTCGGATGAGCAGTTCTTC; cdr3_aa: CASSLIGGRSDEQFF
j_call: TRBJ2-3; clone_size: NA; v_call: TRBV7-6; d_call: NA; cdr3_nt: TGTGCCAGCAGCTTAGCGTGGAGCCACACAGATACGCAGTATTTT; cdr3_aa: CASSLAWSHTDTQYF
j_call: TRBJ2-5; clone_size: NA; v_call: TRBV19; d_call: NA; cdr3_nt: TGTGCCAGTAGTATTATCGGGGAGTTGGAGACCCAGTACTTC; cdr3_aa: CASSIIGELETQYF
j_call: TRBJ1-4; clone_size: NA; v_call: TRBV29-1; d_call: NA; cdr3_nt: TGCAGCGTTTCTGGCAGACTTAATGAAAAACTGTTTTTT; cdr3_aa: CSVSGRLNEKLFF
j_call: TRBJ1-5; clone_size: NA; v_call: TRBV14; d_call: TRBD1; cdr3_nt: TGTGCCAGCAGCCAAGAGGAGGACAGGCCGGAAGGTCAGCCCCAGCATTTT; cdr3_aa: CASSQEEDRPEGQPQHF
j_call: TRBJ2-7; clone_size: NA; v_call: TRBV18; d_call: NA; cdr3_nt: TGTGCCAGCTCACCGTCACAGGGCTACGAGCAGTACTTC; cdr3_aa: CASSPSQGYEQYF
j_call: TRBJ2-7; clone_size: once; v_call: TRBV10-3; d_call: TRBD2; cdr3_nt: TGTGCCATCGGCGTCGGGGGGCTAGCGGGTCCCGAGCAGTACTTC; cdr3_aa: CAIGVGGLAGPEQYF
j_call: TRBJ2-1; clone_size: NA; v_call: TRBV9; d_call: TRBD1; cdr3_nt: TGTGCCAGCAGCAAAGGACAGGGGGCAAGCAATGAGCAGTTCTTC; cdr3_aa: CASSKGQGASNEQFF
j_call: TRBJ2-5; clone_size: NA; v_call: TRBV12-5; d_call: NA; cdr3_nt: TGTGCTAGTGCCCAAACAGGGAAAGAGACCCAGTACTTC; cdr3_aa: CASAQTGKETQYF
j_call: TRBJ1-1; clone_size: NA; v_call: TRBV4-3; d_call: NA; cdr3_nt: TGCGCCAGCAGCCAAGAGGGGGGGCGCATATCCAACACTGAAGCTTTCTTT; cdr3_aa: CASSQEGGRISNTEAFF
j_call: TRBJ2-7; clone_size: once; v_call: TRBV6-1; d_call: NA; cdr3_nt: TGTGCCAGCAGTGCACTAGCTTCGAGGGCTTCCTACGAGCAGTACTTC; cdr3_aa: CASSALASRASYEQYF
j_call: TRBJ2-1; clone_size: NA; v_call: TRBV4-2; d_call: NA; cdr3_nt: TGTGCCAGCAGCCTTGAAGCGGGTAGATCAAATGAGCAGTTCTTC; cdr3_aa: CASSLEAGRSNEQFF
j_call: TRBJ1-1; clone_size: NA; v_call: TRBV10-3; d_call: TRBD1; cdr3_nt: TGTGCCGCAACAGGGGGATTGGTGGTGGACACTGAAGCTTTCTTT; cdr3_aa: CAATGGLVVDTEAFF
j_call: TRBJ2-7; clone_size: once; v_call: TRBV18; d_call: TRBD2; cdr3_nt: TGTGCCAGCTCACCAGGCGCTAGCGGGAGGGTAGAGGGGAGCTCCTACGAGCAGTACTTC; cdr3_aa: CASSPGASGRVEGSSYEQYF
j_call: TRBJ2-2; clone_size: NA; v_call: TRBV30; d_call: NA; cdr3_nt: TGTGCCTGGAATGAGTTTGAAACCGGGGAGCTGTTTTTT; cdr3_aa: CAWNEFETGELFF
j_call: TRBJ2-1; clone_size: NA; v_call: TRBV11-2; d_call: TRBD2; cdr3_nt: TGTGCCAGCAGCCCGAGGGGCCCGGGAGGCGTTGAGCAGTTCTTC; cdr3_aa: CASSPRGPGGVEQFF
j_call: TRBJ2-1; clone_size: once; v_call: TRBV6-1; d_call: NA; cdr3_nt: TGTGCCAGCACCTCCGATAGCTTCTACAATGAGCAGTTCTTC; cdr3_aa: CASTSDSFYNEQFF
j_call: TRBJ1-2; clone_size: once; v_call: TRBV9; d_call: NA; cdr3_nt: TGTGCCAGCAGCACCGGGAGCTACTCTCGTGGCTACACCTTC; cdr3_aa: CASSTGSYSRGYTF
j_call: TRBJ2-5; clone_size: NA; v_call: TRBV4-2; d_call: TRBD2; cdr3_nt: TGTGCCAGCAGCCAAGGGGGCGCGGGAGGATACCAAGAGACCCAGTACTTC; cdr3_aa: CASSQGGAGGYQETQYF
j_call: TRBJ1-3; clone_size: NA; v_call: TRBV5-1; d_call: NA; cdr3_nt: TGCGCCAGCAGCCCCAGGGTGGGGACTGGAAACACCATATATTTT; cdr3_aa: CASSPRVGTGNTIYF